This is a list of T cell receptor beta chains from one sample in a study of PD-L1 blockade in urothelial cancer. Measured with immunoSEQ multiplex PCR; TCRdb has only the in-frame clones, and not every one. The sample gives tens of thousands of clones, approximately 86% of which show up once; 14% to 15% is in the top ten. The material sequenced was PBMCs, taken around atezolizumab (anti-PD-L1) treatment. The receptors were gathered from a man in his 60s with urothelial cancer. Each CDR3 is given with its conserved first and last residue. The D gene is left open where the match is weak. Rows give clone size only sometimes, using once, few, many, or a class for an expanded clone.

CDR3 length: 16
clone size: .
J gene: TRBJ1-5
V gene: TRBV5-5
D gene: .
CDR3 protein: CASSLTHSLGNQPQHF
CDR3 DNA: TGTGCCAGCAGCTTGACTCACTCCCTAGGCAATCAGCCCCAGCATTTT

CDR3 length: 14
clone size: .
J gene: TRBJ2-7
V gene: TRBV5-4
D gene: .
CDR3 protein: CASSLSRGSYEQYF
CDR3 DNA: TGTGCCAGCAGCTTGTCAAGGGGATCCTACGAGCAGTACTTC

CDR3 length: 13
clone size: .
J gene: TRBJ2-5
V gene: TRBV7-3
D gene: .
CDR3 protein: CASSMGLRETQYF
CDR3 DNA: TGTGCCAGCAGCATGGGACTCCGAGAGACCCAGTACTTC

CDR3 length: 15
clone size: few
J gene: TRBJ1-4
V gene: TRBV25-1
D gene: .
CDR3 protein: CASSDRLSTNEKLFF
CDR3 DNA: TGTGCCAGCAGTGACAGGCTCTCAACTAATGAAAAACTGTTTTTT

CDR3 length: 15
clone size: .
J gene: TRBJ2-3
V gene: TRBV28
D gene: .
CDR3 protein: CASSSNRESTDTQYF
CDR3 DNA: TGTGCCAGCAGTTCAAACAGGGAAAGCACAGATACGCAGTATTTT

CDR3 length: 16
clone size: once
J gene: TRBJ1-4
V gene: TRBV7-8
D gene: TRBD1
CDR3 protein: CASSNQPGQGNEKLFF
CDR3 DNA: TGTGCCAGCAGCAACCAACCGGGACAGGGGAATGAAAAACTGTTTTTT

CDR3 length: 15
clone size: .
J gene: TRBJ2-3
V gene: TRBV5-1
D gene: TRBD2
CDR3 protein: CASRWTSGSLDTQYF
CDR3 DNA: TGCGCCAGCAGATGGACTAGCGGCTCTTTGGATACGCAGTATTTT

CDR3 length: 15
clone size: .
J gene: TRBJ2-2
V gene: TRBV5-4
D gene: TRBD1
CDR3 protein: CASSPGQGVAGELFF
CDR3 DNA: TGTGCCAGCAGCCCGGGACAGGGGGTAGCCGGGGAGCTGTTTTTT

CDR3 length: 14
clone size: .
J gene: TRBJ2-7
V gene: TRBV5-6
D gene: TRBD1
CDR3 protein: CASSFGDRVWEQYF
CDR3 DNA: TGTGCCAGCAGCTTTGGAGACAGGGTCTGGGAGCAGTACTTC

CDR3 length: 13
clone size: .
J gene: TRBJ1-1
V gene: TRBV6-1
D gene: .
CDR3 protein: CASTATGVGEAFF
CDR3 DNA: TGTGCCAGCACTGCGACGGGGGTAGGTGAAGCTTTCTTT

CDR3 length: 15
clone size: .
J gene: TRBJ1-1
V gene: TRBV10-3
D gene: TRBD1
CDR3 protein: CATGGTGGSDTEAFF
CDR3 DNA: TGTGCCACTGGAGGGACAGGGGGCTCGGACACTGAAGCTTTCTTT

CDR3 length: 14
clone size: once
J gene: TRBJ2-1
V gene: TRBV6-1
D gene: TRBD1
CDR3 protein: CATKGQGVVNEQFF
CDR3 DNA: TGTGCCACCAAGGGACAGGGAGTGGTCAATGAGCAGTTCTTC

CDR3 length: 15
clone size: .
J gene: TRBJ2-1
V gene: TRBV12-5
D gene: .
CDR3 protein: CASGSVSITYNEQFF
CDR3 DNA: TGTGCTAGTGGTTCCGTATCGATAACTTACAATGAGCAGTTCTTC

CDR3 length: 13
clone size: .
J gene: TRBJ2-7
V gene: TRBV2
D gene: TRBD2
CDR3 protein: CASSAEGGYEQYF
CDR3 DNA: TGTGCCAGCAGTGCAGAGGGAGGGTACGAGCAGTACTTC

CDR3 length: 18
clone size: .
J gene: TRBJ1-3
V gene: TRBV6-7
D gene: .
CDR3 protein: CASSYTINRVISGNTIYF
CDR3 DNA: TGTGCCAGCAGTTACACCATTAACAGAGTGATCTCTGGAAACACCATATATTTT

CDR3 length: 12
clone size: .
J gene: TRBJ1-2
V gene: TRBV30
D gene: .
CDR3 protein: CAWSLSFYGYTF
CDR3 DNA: TGTGCCTGGAGTTTGAGCTTCTATGGCTACACCTTC

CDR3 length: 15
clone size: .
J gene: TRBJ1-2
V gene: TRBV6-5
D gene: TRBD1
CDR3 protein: CASSYRRTGMNGYTF
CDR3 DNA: TGTGCCAGCAGTTACAGACGGACAGGGATGAACGGCTACACCTTC

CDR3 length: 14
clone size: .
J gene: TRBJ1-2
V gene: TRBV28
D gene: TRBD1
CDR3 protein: CASSLSQGARGYTF
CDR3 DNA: TGTGCCAGCAGTTTATCCCAGGGGGCTCGCGGCTACACCTTC

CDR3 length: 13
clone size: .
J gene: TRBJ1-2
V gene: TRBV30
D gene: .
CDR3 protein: CACAGDLNYGYTF
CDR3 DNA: TGTGCCTGCGCGGGGGACCTTAACTATGGCTACACCTTC

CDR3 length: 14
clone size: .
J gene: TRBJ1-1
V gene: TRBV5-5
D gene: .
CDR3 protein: CASRVVGVNTEAFF
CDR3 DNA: TGTGCCAGCAGGGTGGTAGGGGTGAACACTGAAGCTTTCTTT

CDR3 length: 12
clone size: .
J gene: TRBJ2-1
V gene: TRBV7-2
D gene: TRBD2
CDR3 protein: CASSSGLVEQFF
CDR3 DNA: TGTGCCAGCAGCTCCGGACTAGTGGAGCAGTTCTTC

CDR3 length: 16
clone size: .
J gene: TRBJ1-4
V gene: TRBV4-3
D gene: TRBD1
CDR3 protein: CASSQEQGWTNEKLFF
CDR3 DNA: TGCGCCAGCAGCCAGGAACAGGGGTGGACTAATGAAAAACTGTTTTTT

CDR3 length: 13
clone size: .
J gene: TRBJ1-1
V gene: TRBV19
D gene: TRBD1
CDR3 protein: CASRAGGGTEAFF
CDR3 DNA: TGTGCCAGTAGGGCAGGGGGAGGAACTGAAGCTTTCTTT

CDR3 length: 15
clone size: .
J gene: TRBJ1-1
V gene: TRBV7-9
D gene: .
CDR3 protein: CASSAPGTQNTEAFF
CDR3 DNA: TGTGCCAGCAGCGCACCCGGGACACAGAACACTGAAGCTTTCTTT

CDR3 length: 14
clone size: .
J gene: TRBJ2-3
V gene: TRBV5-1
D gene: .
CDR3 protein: CASSSEPGLNTQYF
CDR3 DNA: TGCGCCAGCAGCTCGGAACCGGGACTCAATACGCAGTATTTT

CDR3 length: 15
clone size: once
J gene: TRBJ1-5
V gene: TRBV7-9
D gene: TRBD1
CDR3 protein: CASSETGTGNQPQHF
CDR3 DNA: TGTGCCAGCAGCGAGACCGGGACAGGGAATCAGCCCCAGCATTTT

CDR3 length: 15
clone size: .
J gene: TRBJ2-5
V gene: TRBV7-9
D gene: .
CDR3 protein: CASSLEALRPETQYF
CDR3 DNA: TGTGCCAGCAGCCTTGAGGCTTTAAGGCCGGAGACCCAGTACTTC

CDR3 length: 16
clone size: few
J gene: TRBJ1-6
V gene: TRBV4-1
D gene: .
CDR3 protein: CASSDPTGSYNSPLHF
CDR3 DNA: TGCGCCAGCAGCGACCCGACGGGCTCCTATAATTCACCCCTCCACTTT

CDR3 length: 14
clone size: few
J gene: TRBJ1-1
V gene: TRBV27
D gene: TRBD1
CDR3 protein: CASRDRLTSTEAFF
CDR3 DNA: TGTGCCAGTAGGGACAGGCTGACGAGCACTGAAGCTTTCTTT

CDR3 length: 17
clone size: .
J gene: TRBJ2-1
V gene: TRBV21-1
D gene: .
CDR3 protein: CASSKVGQGAYTDEQFF
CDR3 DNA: .